This TCR beta chain was identified during a study of monozygotic twins with inflammatory bowel disease. General study points: The existence of one strong signal or clonotype linked to IBD lacked support.

This CDR3 has 14 amino acids. A remark on this clonotype: Its antigen is as yet unknown.

Reprocessing the 5' RACE reads, TCRdb reports a single entry for every CDR3 protein and omits DNA. The table gives approximately 210,000 distinct CDR3 sequences; the top ten clones make up roughly 8% of it. This TCR was recovered from a human donor with ulcerative colitis or Crohn's disease, or a healthy co-twin of an affected twin (not recorded which). Source material: blood. The rearrangement uses TRBV12-3 or TRBV12-4 and TRBJ2-7; TCRdb's D call, TRBD1, is unchecked because there is no DNA. The chain's CDR3 is CASRPDRDTHEQYF.